This TCR beta chain originates from a study of OX40 agonist ivuxolimab in advanced cancers. Study-wide findings and caveats: Antigen specificity of clonally expanded peripheral T cells was not established.

Generated by immunoSEQ multiplex PCR, the TCRdb table keeps only in-frame clones and is missing some. The sample carries about 61,000 clones, around 83% recorded once. The CDR3 has 13 residues. Germline CDR1 is MNHEY and CDR2 is SVGAGI. V was clipped by 11 bases and J by 5 bases, with 18 bases between them. With respect to this clone: What it binds is unknown.

This chain uses TRBV6-5 with TRBJ1-1, with D perhaps matching TRBD1 (5 bases). Sequences were derived from CD4+ or CD8+ T cells sorted from blood, sampled in a trial of the OX40 agonist ivuxolimab. The TCR was taken from an adult with an advanced solid tumor such as melanoma, head and neck, liver or kidney cancer. CDR3 sequence (DNA): TGTGCCTGTGCTCAGGGATTCGAGACTGAAGCTTTCTTT. Encoded protein: CACAQGFETEAFF.